This paragraph covers one TCR beta chain sequence. This clone was picked up one time. The specificity of this receptor is unknown. No much larger clone is present one base from it, and per-base qualities are unavailable. What the time point label conveys for this sample: about 28 days (+/-7) after the second vaccine dose. Because spike-specific TCR depth and breadth did not differ between the two schedules, AZD1222 recipients who got a second dose at roughly 4 weeks were pooled with those who got a second dose at roughly 12 weeks. Samples from vaccinated people were obtained from the UK trials COV001 and COV002, which included a single-blind randomized controlled phase 2/3 trial of AZD1222 (ChAdOx1 nCoV-19) in healthy adults. For TCRbeta chain sequencing, PBMC samples from trial participants were taken at day 0 and at day 28 after the second dose. The CDR3 regions of human TCRbeta chains were subjected to immunosequencing. The source study handled its data this way. Repertoire TCRs were checked for matches against a reference library of SARS-CoV-2-specific TCRs that had been generated using the MIRA antigen-specificity platform. Breadth meant the fraction of unique TCRs that were SARS-CoV-2-associated, whereas depth meant the fraction of total T cells that were SARS-CoV-2-associated. Using the MIRA data, each spike-specific TCR was assigned both to the spike region to which the TCR was reactive and to a CD4 or CD8 class. Log10-transformed breadth and depth values were compared by one-way ANOVA with Sidak's multiple comparisons tests. This is the immuneACCESS table as TCRdb keeps it, with only in-frame sequences that have V and J called. A part of the clones is gone; compared with another copy, unresolved V genes explain less than half, and the rest is unexplained. V, J and clone size are those of that table, while D and trimming were read from the DNA. The sample contains some 110,000 clones, 85% to 95% of them found a single time. 1.6% of the sample lies in the top ten.

The sample originates from a study of T cell responses to AZD1222 COVID-19 vaccine (dated by TCRdb to about 2021). About the study as a whole: TCR sequencing was performed for about 240 trial participants, of whom 200 to 210 were given two doses of AZD1222 and around 25 were given two doses of MenACWY control vaccine. Trial participants were enrolled by age into subgroups of 18-55, 56-69 and 70-plus years, and about 150, 27 and 61 TCR-sequenced participants, respectively, were included in these subgroups. What the authors observed across the whole study: Vaccine-associated CD4 TCRs spanned the whole spike protein, with dominant responses in regions 160-218 and 743-854. Participants were mostly white British and included more females than males, and it was suggested by the authors that clonal diversity may have been underestimated. After two AZD1222 doses, both the breadth and the depth of spike-specific TCRs were significantly higher than at day 0 and than in MenACWY recipients. Conclusions about previously exposed vaccinees were limited because only six AZD1222 recipients were SARS-CoV-2 seropositive at baseline. In the small 56-69-year group, the increase in depth fell short of significance, most likely because of low power. No day 14 peak-response samples were available, so repertoires were characterized only after the peak T cell response. Nearly half of unique spike-specific TCRs reportedly recognized epitopes outside regions mutated in the B.1.351 and B.1.1.7 variants.

Taken from cysteine to phenylalanine, the CDR3 has 16 residues. This entry keeps only the CDR3 DNA: 48 bases, framed from base 1. The germline ends are 17 bases apart after V is trimmed by 5 bases and J by 0 bases. Per the germline V gene, SGHVS is the CDR1 and FQNEAQ is the CDR2. The chain couples TRBV7-8 to TRBJ2-7; TRBD2 is possibly the D segment (6 matching bases). This sequence was found in an adult who received the AZD1222 COVID-19 vaccine. Sequenced here: peripheral blood, sampled 28 days after the second AZD1222 dose. The nucleotide sequence reads TGTGCCAGCAGCGCCTGGGGGGATAGCAGCTCCTACGAGCAGTACTTC. Translated, it gives CASSAWGDSSSYEQYF.